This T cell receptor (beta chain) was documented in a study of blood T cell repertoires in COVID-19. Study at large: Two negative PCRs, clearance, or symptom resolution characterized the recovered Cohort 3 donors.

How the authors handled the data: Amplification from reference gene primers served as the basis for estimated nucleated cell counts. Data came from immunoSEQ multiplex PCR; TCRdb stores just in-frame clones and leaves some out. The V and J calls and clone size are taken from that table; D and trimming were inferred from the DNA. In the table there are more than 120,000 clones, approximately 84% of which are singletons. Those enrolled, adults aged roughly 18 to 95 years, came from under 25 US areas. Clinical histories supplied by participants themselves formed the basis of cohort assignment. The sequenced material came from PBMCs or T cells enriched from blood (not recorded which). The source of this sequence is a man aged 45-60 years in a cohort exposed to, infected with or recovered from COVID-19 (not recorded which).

The CDR3 DNA sequence: TGTGCCAGTAGTATGTCGGGAGCTAGCGGGAGAGCCTACGAGCAGTACTTC. Amino acids: CASSMSGASGRAYEQYF. This sequence joins TRBV19 and TRBJ2-7; 10 positions match TRBD2. With 3 bases clipped from V and 2 bases from J, the junction kept 10 bases outside the gene matches. CDR1 LNHDA and CDR2 SQIVND come from the germline V gene (reference sequence). The CDR3 runs 17 residues.